This TCR beta chain was identified in a study of blood T cells in healthy people across ages. Study-level points and caveats: Long-lived donors exceeded aged donors in naive CD4+ cells and diversity.

Then a second PCR, running roughly 7 to 11 cycles, was carried out with a sample-barcoded 5' primer and a J-beta primer mix. Sequencing recovered at least 2.5 million CDR3-containing paired-end reads from each sample. Each CDR3 protein is one row after TCRdb ran MiXCR on the 5' RACE reads. The sample lists 800,000 to 900,000 distinct CDR3 sequences, about 62% occurring once. Per germline, CDR1 SGDLS and CDR2 YYNGEE. V was pared by 3 bases and J by 2 bases, with 9 bases between. The CDR3 extends over 14 amino acids. Turning to this clonotype: The antigen is undetermined.

The TCR originated in a young man in good health. The specimen sequenced was blood. The rearrangement links TRBV9 to TRBJ2-1, with D perhaps TRBD2 (5 bases). This CDR3 reads CASSATGTYNEQFF. CDR3 in DNA: TGTGCCAGCAGCGCGACGGGGACCTACAATGAGCAGTTCTTC.